These 5 T cell receptor beta chains share one sample of origin, sequenced in a study of blood T cell repertoires in COVID-19. Sequencing was performed with immunoSEQ multiplex PCR; in TCRdb, only in-frame clones are kept and a portion is missing. The table records over 300,000 clones, 65% to 85% of them present only once. Specimen: peripheral blood. These receptors all stem from a woman between 45 and 60 years old with acute or convalescent COVID-19.

J is TRBJ2-3 and V is TRBV7-9, with D hard to call. The CDR3 contains 13 residues. Between the trimmed V and J ends, which lost 7 bases and 0 bases, there was a span of 8 bases. Germline values: CDR1 SEHNR, CDR2 FQNEAQ (reference sequence). The CDR3 loop is CASNVRSTDTQYF. CDR3 nucleotide sequence: TGTGCCAGCAACGTCAGGAGCACAGATACGCAGTATTTT.

Concerning this clone: A junction end diverges from the germline sequence, so it may reflect a read error. The genes are TRBV12-5 and TRBJ1-6; 9 bases agree with TRBD1. From germline, CDR1 is LGHNT and CDR2 FRNRAP. The CDR3 totals 16 residues. The CDR3 reads CASGPPGDREYSPLHF. For the CDR3, the DNA is TGTGCTAGTGGCCCGCCCGGGGACAGGGAGTATTCGCCCCTCCACTTT.

The chain couples TRBV7-2 to TRBJ1-5, with D possibly being TRBD1 (5 bases). CDR3 size: 16 residues. The germline CDR1 and CDR2 sequences are SGHTA and FQGNSA. The germline V and J ends were trimmed by 5 bases and 2 bases, with 16 bases remaining between them. For the CDR3, the DNA is TGTGCCAGCAGCGCTTACTCGGGCAGGGGCAATCAGCCCCAGCATTTT. It translates to CASSAYSGRGNQPQHF.

The chain carries TRBV4-1 and TRBJ2-3; a weak D match, TRBD2 (5 bases). This CDR3 is built from 17 residues. V was pared by 6 bases and J by 0 bases, with 19 bases between. CDR1 and CDR2 (germline): MGHRA, YSYEKL. The DNA for the CDR3 is TGCGCCAGCAGTCCCGTGGCTGGAACGGGGAGCACAGATACGCAGTATTTT. This codes for CASSPVAGTGSTDTQYF.

The chain combines TRBV3-1 (or the pseudogene TRBV3-2) with TRBJ1-2; 11 nucleotides align to TRBD1. This CDR3 spans 13 amino acids. Germline V CDR1 and CDR2: LGHDT, YNNKEL (reference sequence). V shed 4 bases and J 7 bases; nucleotides not matched to a gene: 2. CDR3 nucleotides: TGTGCCAGCAGCCGGACAGGGGGCTCTGGCTACACCTTC. Protein product: CASSRTGGSGYTF.